The 27 T cell receptor beta chains below were found in one sample sequenced in a study of cytomegalovirus exposure and HLA in healthy donors (dated by TCRdb to about 2017). Library preparation employed the immunoSEQ multiplex PCR assay. For the multiplex PCR, a mixture combining 60 forward primers for TCR Vbeta segments and 13 reverse primers for TCR Jbeta segments was used. TCRdb stores this immuneACCESS table with in-frame sequences only. Part of the clones is absent; in the studies checked, under half of the shortfall reflects unresolved V genes, and no reason is known for the rest. The sample table shows fewer than 200,000 clones, and about three quarters are seen once. In total, the top ten clones hold about 1% of the sample. The sequenced material came from PBMCs. These receptors all stem from a woman aged 50 to 60 in good health and CMV-seropositive.

CDR3 residues: CASSSRGIYPQSTDTQYF. The CDR3 DNA reads as TGTGCCAGCAGTTCTAGGGGAATTTATCCCCAAAGCACAGATACGCAGTATTTT. V is TRBV27 and J is TRBJ2-3; a possible D gene is TRBD1 (5 bases). The CDR3 runs to 18 residues. Trimming removed 4 bases from V and 0 bases from J, with 20 bases in between. Germline-derived CDR1 and CDR2 are MNHEY and SMNVEV (reference sequence).

The CDR3 loop is CATSRRLVGGTDTQYF. The CDR3 bases are TGTGCCACCAGCAGACGTCTCGTAGGGGGCACAGATACGCAGTATTTT. The chain is built from TRBV15 and TRBJ2-3; TRBD1 is a possible D gene (5 bases). V lost 2 bases and J lost 1, with 13 bases in between. There are 16 residues in the CDR3. The germline CDR1 and CDR2 sequences are LNHNV and YYDKDF (reference sequence).

The chain carries TRBV10-3 and TRBJ2-1; TRBD2 agrees at 10 bases. V shed 3 bases, J shed 4 bases, and the junction held 9 bases outside the gene matches. The CDR3 loop spans 17 amino acids. The germline CDR1 and CDR2 sequences are ENHRY and SYGVKD. The CDR3 nucleotides read TGTGCCATCAGTGATCTGCGGGCTAGCGGGGGATACAATGAGCAGTTCTTC. Its protein product is CAISDLRASGGYNEQFF.

This chain uses TRBV10-3 with TRBJ2-5; D may be TRBD2 (7 bases). Germline CDR1 reads ENHRY; CDR2 reads SYGVKD. The CDR3 contains 16 residues. Trimming pared 3 bases from V and 3 bases from J, leaving 17 bases between. The CDR3: CAISESQGAGKETQYF. The CDR3 DNA is TGTGCCATCAGTGAATCACAGGGAGCGGGAAAAGAGACCCAGTACTTC.

This clone was seen only a few times. Here the CDR3 reads CSVTAGGQPQHF. CDR3 nucleotide sequence: TGCAGCGTTACTGCAGGGGGTCAGCCCCAGCATTTT. The gene calls are TRBV29-1 and TRBJ1-5; 7 bases line up with TRBD1. CDR1 SQVTM and CDR2 ANQGSEA come from the germline V gene. Unmatched junction bases numbered 4, after V lost 5 bases and J lost 6 bases. This CDR3 is built from 12 residues.

The chain joins TRBV6-5 to TRBJ2-7; the match to TRBD2 covers 8 bases. This CDR3 spans 13 amino acids. V lost 8 bases to trimming and J lost 4 bases; unmatched junction nucleotides: 7. Germline V gene sequence: CDR1 MNHEY, CDR2 SVGAGI. The CDR3 region has the DNA TGTGCCAGCTCCGGGGGGGCCTATTACGAGCAGTACTTC. Encoded protein: CASSGGAYYEQYF.

The chain employs TRBV19 and TRBJ1-5; 9 bases fit TRBD1. Looked up from germline, CDR1 is LNHDA and CDR2 is SQIVND (reference sequence). This CDR3 region has 15 residues. The trim removed 6 bases at V and 2 bases at J, leaving 5 bases unmatched. This chain's CDR3 is CASRTGGFGNQPQHF. Written as DNA, the CDR3 is TGTGCCAGTAGGACAGGGGGTTTTGGCAATCAGCCCCAGCATTTT.

The chain employs TRBV10-3 and TRBJ2-2, with 11 nucleotides matching TRBD2. CDR3 length equals 15 residues. CDR1 ENHRY and CDR2 SYGVKD come from the germline V gene. The junction had 6 bases not matched to a gene; V was cut back by 7 bases and J by 5 bases. Here the CDR3 reads CAINPGLAETGELFF. For the CDR3, the DNA is TGTGCCATCAATCCGGGACTAGCGGAGACCGGGGAGCTGTTTTTT.

The chain couples TRBV2 to TRBJ1-1, with 11 bases that match TRBD1. This CDR3 is built from 17 residues. Germline CDR1 reads SNHLY; CDR2 reads FYNNEI. V lost 7 bases and J lost 4; bases outside the gene matches: 14. DNA of the CDR3: TGTGCCAGCAATATACCCCTTTTGGACAGGGGGCGCACTGAAGCTTTCTTT. This gives the protein CASNIPLLDRGRTEAFF.

With regard to this clone: Other DNA variants within this sample encode the same CDR3. This chain links TRBV7-2 with TRBJ2-3, with D perhaps TRBD2 (6 bases). The germline V gene has CDR1 SGHTA and CDR2 FQGNSA. The CDR3 runs to 15 residues. V was shortened by 0 bases and J by 2 bases, with 9 bases between the two germline ends. The CDR3 DNA reads as TGTGCCAGCAGCTTAGCGGGGGGACCCACAGATACGCAGTATTTT. This codes for CASSLAGGPTDTQYF.

The chain links TRBV4-1 to TRBJ2-7, with 8 bases identical to TRBD1. The V gene end was trimmed by 4 bases and the J gene end by 2 bases; junction bases not matched to a gene: 1. The CDR3 loop spans 13 amino acids. Germline CDR1 is MGHRA and CDR2 is YSYEKL. CDR3 DNA sequence: TGCGCCAGCAGCCCGGACAGGGCCTACGAGCAGTACTTC. Its translation is CASSPDRAYEQYF.

The V call is TRBV19, the J call TRBJ1-2, with D maybe TRBD1 (6 bases). The CDR3 covers 12 residues. V gave up 7 bases and J gave up 8 bases, with 14 bases separating them. The V gene's germline CDR1 is LNHDA and CDR2 SQIVND (reference sequence). The CDR3 sequence: CASNTGGGGYTF. The CDR3 coding sequence is TGTGCCAGTAACACCGGGGGGGGCGGCTACACCTTC.

The chain carries TRBV5-4 and TRBJ1-4; D perhaps matches TRBD1 (6 bases). This CDR3 comprises 14 residues. The V end was cut by 0 bases, the J end by 8 bases, with 11 bases between. Germline CDR1 is SGHNT and CDR2 is YYREEE (reference sequence). CDR3 amino acids: CASSLGGLEEKLFF. As DNA, the CDR3 is TGTGCCAGCAGCTTGGGGGGGCTCGAAGAAAAACTGTTTTTT. The full variable domain, rest sourced from reference TRBV5-4 and TRBJ1-4, is ETGVTQSPTHLIKTRGQQVTLRCSSQSGHNTVSWYQQALGQGPQFIFQYYREEENGRGNFPPRFSGLQFPNYSSELNVNALELDDSALYLCASSLGGLEEKLFFGSGTQLSVL.

The chain employs TRBV13 and TRBJ2-7, with TRBD1 identical over 11 bases. The germline CDR1 and CDR2 sequences are PRHDT and FYEKMQ (reference sequence). V was pared by 4 bases and J by 4 bases, with 3 bases of the junction left unmatched. This CDR3 region has 14 residues. The CDR3 nucleotides are TGTGCCAGCAGCTCTGGGACAGGGGGATACGAGCAGTACTTC. Translating it yields CASSSGTGGYEQYF.

The chain combines TRBV19 with TRBJ2-7; D is unclear. Per germline, CDR1 LNHDA and CDR2 SQIVND (reference sequence). The CDR3 has 14 residues. The V gene lost 4 bases and the J gene lost 0 bases, with 10 bases spanning the gap. CDR3 sequence (DNA): TGTGCCAGTAGTACGTCCCTTAGCTCCTACGAGCAGTACTTC. Protein sequence: CASSTSLSSYEQYF.

The chain has TRBV9 and TRBJ2-1; TRBD1 agrees at 11 bases. The CDR3 length is 15 residues. Trimming took 3 bases from V and 4 from J; bases not matched to a gene: 3. Germline values: CDR1 SGDLS, CDR2 YYNGEE. CDR3 loop: CASSGGTGGYNEQFF. CDR3 bases: TGTGCCAGCAGCGGAGGGACAGGGGGATACAATGAGCAGTTCTTC.

DNA of the CDR3: TGTGCCAGCAGCTTCCGGGATGACTATGGCTACACCTTC. This sequence encodes CASSFRDDYGYTF. This chain links TRBV5-4 with TRBJ1-2; no clear D. The germline V and J ends were trimmed by 2 bases and 3 bases, with 8 bases remaining between them. The germline gives CDR1 SGHNT, CDR2 YYREEE (reference sequence). This CDR3 contains 13 residues.

The rearrangement uses TRBV28 and TRBJ2-7; TRBD1 aligns across 10 bases. Germline CDR1 and CDR2: MDHEN and SYDVKM. The V gene end was trimmed by 5 bases and the J gene end by 4 bases; junction bases not matched to a gene: 5. This CDR3 spans 14 amino acids. DNA for the CDR3: TGTGCCAGCAGTCCGGGGACAGGGGAATACGAGCAGTACTTC. Encoded protein: CASSPGTGEYEQYF.

This clone was detected a few times. In DNA, the CDR3 is TGTGCCAGCAGCTTAGGTGGGAGCTCCTACGAGCAGTACTTC. Encoded protein: CASSLGGSSYEQYF. The chain joins TRBV11-3 to TRBJ2-7; tentative D call: TRBD2 (5 bases). The CDR3 consists of 14 residues. In germline, CDR1 is SGHNT, CDR2 YENEEA. The germline V and J ends were trimmed by 1 base and 0 bases, with 7 bases remaining between them.

This clone has a single count. The chain recombines TRBV10-3 with TRBJ1-1; 8 bases are shared with TRBD1. The CDR3 totals 14 residues. The germline V gene has CDR1 ENHRY and CDR2 SYGVKD. With 9 bases clipped from V and 1 base from J, the junction kept 7 bases outside the gene matches. CDR3 DNA sequence: TGTGCCATATGGACAGGGCAGGAGAACACTGAAGCTTTCTTT. Residues: CAIWTGQENTEAFF.

This chain uses TRBV4-2 with TRBJ2-1; 13 bases fit TRBD2. V lost 4 bases and J lost 8; bases outside the gene matches: 5. This CDR3 contains 15 residues. The germline CDR1 and CDR2 sequences are LGHNA and YNFKEQ. In DNA, the CDR3 is TGTGCCAGCAGCCTAACTAGCGGGGGGGAGTATGAGCAGTTCTTC. This gives the protein CASSLTSGGEYEQFF.

This clone was found once. The chain carries TRBV7-9 and TRBJ2-5, with D tentatively TRBD2 (5 bases). The CDR3 totals 15 residues. V shed 0 bases and J shed 7 bases, with 15 bases lying between them. Germline CDR1 is SEHNR and CDR2 is FQNEAQ (reference sequence). For the CDR3, the DNA is TGTGCCAGCAGCTTAGCGGAGGCAAGCCGGGGGACCCAGTACTTC. Amino acid sequence: CASSLAEASRGTQYF.

This clone was seen just once. The genes are TRBV27 and TRBJ2-7; TRBD1 matches 7 bases. V shed 5 bases, J shed 7 bases, and the junction held 5 bases outside the gene matches. The CDR3 is made up of 12 amino acids. Germline lookup yields CDR1 MNHEY and CDR2 SMNVEV (reference sequence). CDR3 sequence reads: CASSRDRWEQYF. The CDR3 nucleotides are TGTGCCAGCAGTAGGGACAGATGGGAGCAGTACTTC.

In its sample, this clone was seen a few times. This sequence joins TRBV28 and TRBJ2-7, with TRBD1 matching over 8 bases. Trimming removed 10 bases from V and 1 base from J; junction bases left unmatched: 9. The CDR3 spans 14 residues. Germline CDR1 reads MDHEN; CDR2 reads SYDVKM. The CDR3 DNA follows: TGTGCCACCCTAGACAGGGGCCTGTCCTACGAGCAGTACTTC. Amino acid sequence: CATLDRGLSYEQYF.

This rearrangement joins TRBV5-6 to TRBJ1-5, with 9 bases fitting TRBD1. CDR1 SGHDT and CDR2 YYEEEE come from the germline V gene. V lost 2 bases and J lost 6; bases outside the gene matches: 6. The CDR3 is 15 amino acids. The chain's CDR3 is CASSLGDREGQPQHF. CDR3 DNA: TGTGCCAGCAGCTTAGGGGACAGGGAAGGTCAGCCCCAGCATTTT.

The rearrangement uses TRBV7-9 and TRBJ1-4; D is ambiguous. Trimming cost V 5 bases and J 0 bases, with 10 bases left between them. The CDR3 runs 15 residues. Germline V CDR1 and CDR2: SEHNR, FQNEAQ (reference sequence). CDR3 region: CASSGRDATNEKLFF. The DNA of the CDR3 is TGTGCCAGCAGCGGACGGGATGCAACTAATGAAAAACTGTTTTTT.

The chain has TRBV6-5 and TRBJ1-5; D perhaps matches TRBD1 (6 bases). The ends were cut back, 0 bases at V and 4 bases at J, with 7 bases in the middle. The germline gives CDR1 MNHEY, CDR2 SVGAGI. The CDR3 covers 14 residues. CDR3: CASSYSRGNQPQHF. For the CDR3, the DNA is TGTGCCAGCAGTTACTCGAGGGGGAATCAGCCCCAGCATTTT.